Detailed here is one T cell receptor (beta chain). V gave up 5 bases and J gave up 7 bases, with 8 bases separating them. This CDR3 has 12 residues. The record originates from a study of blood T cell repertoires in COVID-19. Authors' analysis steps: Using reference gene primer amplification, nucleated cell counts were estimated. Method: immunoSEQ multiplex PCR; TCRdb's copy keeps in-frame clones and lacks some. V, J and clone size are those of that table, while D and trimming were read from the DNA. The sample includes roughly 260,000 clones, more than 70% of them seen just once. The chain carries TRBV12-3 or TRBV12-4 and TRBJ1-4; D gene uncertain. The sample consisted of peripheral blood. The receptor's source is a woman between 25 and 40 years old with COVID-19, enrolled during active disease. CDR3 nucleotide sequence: TGTGCCAGCAGTACATACAGTGAAAAACTGTTTTTT. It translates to CASSTYSEKLFF.